The present entry profiles one TCR beta chain with its context. The CDR3 has 17 amino acids. Germline CDR1 is SGHNT and CDR2 is YENEEA. Trimming took 3 bases from V and 10 from J; bases not matched to a gene: 15. This entry belongs to a study of cytomegalovirus exposure and HLA in healthy donors. Donors came from a validation cohort of over a hundred subjects, distinct from the first 666-subject cohort. Measured with immunoSEQ multiplex PCR; TCRdb has only the in-frame clones, and not every one. This sample carries around 130,000 clones, about 85% of them seen once, and the ten largest clones take roughly 2%.

The sequenced sample was PBMCs. The origin of this receptor is a woman in her 30s in good health and CMV-seronegative. J is TRBJ2-1 and V is TRBV11-3, with 10 bases identical to TRBD2. The CDR3 here is CASSFGQWLAGAEEQFF. As DNA, the CDR3 is TGTGCCAGCAGCTTTGGACAGTGGCTAGCGGGGGCGGAGGAGCAGTTCTTC.